One sample yielded the 2 T cell receptor beta chains listed below, sequenced in a study of blood T cell repertoires in COVID-19. The assay was immunoSEQ multiplex PCR, and TCRdb's table has in-frame clones only and misses some. Found here are 140,000 to 150,000 clones, around 81% of them singletons; the top ten hold 2.5% to 3%. The sequenced sample consisted of peripheral blood. These receptors came from a middle-aged woman with active or convalescent COVID-19.

The chain is built from TRBV29-1 and TRBJ1-1; D is unresolved. The V gene's germline CDR1 is SQVTM and CDR2 ANQGSEA. The germline V and J ends were trimmed by 7 bases and 8 bases, with 11 bases remaining between them. This CDR3 spans 10 amino acids. CDR3 sequence (DNA): TGCAGCGAAGGGAGTACGGAAGCTTTCTTT. Its translation: CSEGSTEAFF.

The chain is built from TRBV4-1 and TRBJ1-2; D remains unclear. The CDR3 extends over 14 amino acids. The germline CDR1 and CDR2 sequences are MGHRA and YSYEKL. With 0 bases removed from V and 8 bases from J, the gap between germline ends came to 13 bases. CDR3 region: CASSQDMGLGGYTF. The CDR3 DNA is TGCGCCAGCAGCCAAGATATGGGCCTTGGGGGCTACACCTTC.